The 20 T cell receptor beta chains below were found in one sample sequenced in a study of identical twins. One entry per CDR3 protein, called by TCRdb with MiXCR from the 5' RACE reads. This table holds around 480,000 distinct CDR3 sequences, 14% found once. These same data were also listed under a study on yellow fever vaccine responses in identical twins.

The material sequenced was CD4+ T cells sorted from blood. All receptors come from a woman aged 18-29 years in good health.

The genes are TRBV5-1 and TRBJ1-1; no reliable D call. The CDR3 has 16 amino acids. CDR1 SGHRS and CDR2 YFSETQ come from the germline V gene. Trimming removed 3 bases at V and 1 base at J, with 16 bases between. The CDR3 region has the DNA TGCGCCAGCAGCTCAGGCTTAAATACAAGGAACACTGAAGCTTTCTTT. As protein: CASSSGLNTRNTEAFF.

This clonotype has at least ten counts. The chain links TRBV7-9 to TRBJ1-1; tentative D call: TRBD1 (6 bases). V was shortened by 5 bases and J by 0 bases, with 16 bases between the two germline ends. Germline-derived CDR1 and CDR2 are SEHNR and FQNEAQ (reference sequence). The CDR3 covers 16 residues. As DNA, the CDR3 is TGTGCCAGCAGCATTAGCGGGGGGGGCTTGAACACTGAAGCTTTCTTT. As protein: CASSISGGGLNTEAFF.

This clonotype was seen a few times. V is TRBV7-2 and J is TRBJ2-7, with TRBD2 as a possible D gene (5 bases). Germline-derived CDR1 and CDR2 are SGHTA and FQGNSA. V gave up 3 bases and J gave up 0 bases, with 12 bases separating them. CDR3 length equals 15 residues. CDR3 in DNA: TGTGCCAGCAGCTTTTCTTCTGGAGGCTCCTACGAGCAGTACTTC. It specifies CASSFSSGGSYEQYF.

This clonotype has more than one count but fewer than ten. This chain links TRBV7-9 with TRBJ2-1; possibly TRBD1 for D (5 bases). Between the trimmed V and J ends, which lost 8 bases and 4 bases, there was a span of 15 bases. Germline V gene lookup returns CDR1 SEHNR and CDR2 FQNEAQ (reference sequence). The CDR3 length is 14 residues. The CDR3 bases are TGTGCCAGCCTACTGGGGCAGACTTACAATGAGCAGTTCTTC. Translation: CASLLGQTYNEQFF.

This clonotype was counted a few times. CDR3 DNA sequence: TGCGCCAGCAGCTTGGGAACCTATGGCTACACCTTC. It is translated as CASSLGTYGYTF. V gene TRBV5-1 combines with J gene TRBJ1-2; no firm D call. CDR1 SGHRS and CDR2 YFSETQ come from the germline V gene. V was pared by 0 bases and J by 4 bases, with 4 bases between. This CDR3 has 12 residues. Full variable domain (rest looked up from reference TRBV5-1 and TRBJ1-2): KAGVTQTPRYLIKTRGQQVTLSCSPISGHRSVSWYQQTPGQGLQFLFEYFSETQRNKGNFPGRFSGRQFSNSRSEMNVSTLELGDSALYLCASSLGTYGYTFGSGTRLTVV.

This clonotype was recorded many times. This rearrangement joins TRBV29-1 to TRBJ2-7; D is unclear. CDR1 and CDR2 (germline): SQVTM, ANQGSEA. Trimming took 3 bases from V and 5 from J, leaving 5 bases between them. This CDR3 has 10 residues. The CDR3 sequence: CSVETDEQYF. In DNA, the CDR3 is TGCAGCGTTGAGACGGACGAGCAGTACTTC.

This chain joins TRBV7-4 and TRBJ2-4, with 11 bases identical to TRBD2. The trim removed 7 bases at V and 0 bases at J, leaving 14 bases unmatched. The CDR3 extends over 19 amino acids. In germline, CDR1 is SGHVT, CDR2 SQSDAQ. The CDR3 DNA follows: TGTGCCAGCACATTACTAGCGGGAGAGACCGACCTAGCCAAAAACATTCAGTACTTC. The encoded protein is CASTLLAGETDLAKNIQYF. The full variable domain, in which reference TRBV7-4 and TRBJ2-4 provide the parts outside the CDR3, is GAGVSQSPRYKVAKRGRDVALRCDSISGHVTLYWYRQTLGQGSEVLTYSQSDAQRDKSGRPSGRFSAERPERSVSTLKIQRTEQGDSAVYLCASTLLAGETDLAKNIQYFGAGTRLSVL.

This chain joins TRBV12-3 or TRBV12-4 and TRBJ2-5; D is ambiguous. The CDR3 runs to 13 residues. V was clipped by 5 bases and J by 5 bases, with 12 bases between them. For the CDR3, the DNA is TGTGCCAGCAGTCTCCTTCAAGGGGAGACCCAGTACTTC. Residues: CASSLLQGETQYF.

This clonotype has a handful of counts. This chain links TRBV4-2 with TRBJ2-1, with 10 bases matching TRBD2. There are 17 residues in the CDR3. J gave up 8 bases and V 1 base, and 11 bases lay outside the gene matches. Germline-derived CDR1 and CDR2 are LGHNA and YNFKEQ. The chain's CDR3 is CASSQGETSGPWDEQFF. CDR3 nucleotide sequence: TGTGCCAGCAGCCAAGGGGAGACTAGCGGGCCCTGGGATGAGCAGTTCTTC.

There are a few counts of this clonotype. The chain employs TRBV2 and TRBJ2-5; the match to TRBD1 covers 9 bases. Trimming removed 5 bases from V and 2 bases from J; junction bases left unmatched: 6. There are 15 residues in the CDR3. CDR1 is SNHLY and CDR2 is FYNNEI in the germline V gene. Here the CDR3 reads CASSPSGTGQETQYF. Written as DNA, the CDR3 is TGTGCCAGCAGTCCCTCCGGGACAGGGCAAGAGACCCAGTACTTC.

The V call is TRBV12-3 or TRBV12-4, the J call TRBJ1-2; no definite D call. V gave up 7 bases and J gave up 8 bases, with 14 bases separating them. This CDR3 region has 12 residues. The CDR3 reads CASTSKGGGYTF. The CDR3 DNA follows: TGTGCCAGCACCTCAAAGGGTGGAGGCTACACCTTC.

The chain joins TRBV29-1 to TRBJ1-1; 12 positions match TRBD1. V gave up 4 bases and J gave up 5 bases; unmatched junction bases: 8. The CDR3 is 15 residues long. Germline V CDR1 and CDR2: SQVTM, ANQGSEA. The CDR3 nucleotides read TGCAGCGTTGGGGACAGGGGGCTTTTGGGGACTGAAGCTTTCTTT. Protein sequence: CSVGDRGLLGTEAFF.

V gene TRBV6-2 or TRBV6-3 combines with J gene TRBJ2-1, with 8 bases fitting TRBD2. Trimming cost V 6 bases and J 6 bases; bases outside gene matches: 10. The CDR3 spans 15 residues. Germline V gene sequence: CDR1 MNHEY, CDR2 SVGEGT. The CDR3 DNA is TGTGCCAGCAGGGGAGCGGGAGAAGGGAGCAATGAGCAGTTCTTC. Translation: CASRGAGEGSNEQFF.

This clonotype was detected many times. The chain joins TRBV24-1 to TRBJ2-5; D is unresolved. The germline gives CDR1 KGHDR, CDR2 SFDVKD. CDR3 length: 13 residues. V lost 0 bases, J lost 5 bases, and 6 bases lay in between. The CDR3 loop is CATSDLDRETQYF. In DNA, the CDR3 is TGTGCCACCAGTGATTTGGATCGGGAGACCCAGTACTTC.

This clonotype turned up a few times. The rearrangement uses TRBV2 and TRBJ2-1; possible D gene TRBD1, 6 bases. The V end lost 10 bases, the J end lost 2 bases, and 30 bases lay between the germline ends. This CDR3 comprises 19 residues. Germline CDR1 is SNHLY and CDR2 is FYNNEI. The CDR3 sequence: CAISPTLQTGGATYNEQFF. The CDR3 nucleotides are TGTGCCATCAGCCCTACGTTACAGACAGGTGGGGCTACCTACAATGAGCAGTTCTTC.

The chain has TRBV15 and TRBJ1-4; 7 bases align to TRBD1. Germline assignment: CDR1 LNHNV and CDR2 YYDKDF (reference sequence). The length of the CDR3 is 14 residues. Trimming removed 5 bases from V and 8 bases from J; junction bases left unmatched: 8. CDR3: CATSAGRGREKLFF. CDR3 sequence (DNA): TGTGCCACCAGCGCCGGGAGGGGGCGGGAAAAACTGTTTTTT. Together with reference TRBV15 and TRBJ1-4, the CDR3 gives the full variable domain: DAMVIQNPRYQVTQFGKPVTLSCSQTLNHNVMYWYQQKSSQAPKLLFHYYDKDFNNEADTPDNFQSRRPNTSFCFLDIRSPGLGDTAMYLCATSAGRGREKLFFGSGTQLSVL.

The V gene is TRBV29-1, the J gene TRBJ2-7, with D possibly being TRBD1 (6 bases). The V and J ends lost 7 bases and 4 bases respectively, with 14 bases between them. Germline V gene data show CDR1 as SQVTM and CDR2 as ANQGSEA. The CDR3 length is 12 residues. Here the CDR3 DNA reads TGCAGCGGGTTGACAGGTACTTACGAGCAGTACTTC. As protein: CSGLTGTYEQYF.

V gene TRBV7-2 combines with J gene TRBJ2-5; D perhaps matches TRBD1 (6 bases). Germline V gene data show CDR1 as SGHTA and CDR2 as FQGNSA. The CDR3 has 14 amino acids. Trimming left V 2 bases short and J 5 bases short, with 12 bases between. DNA for the CDR3: TGTGCCAGCAGCTTACTGGGGGCACAGGAGACCCAGTACTTC. It yields the protein CASSLLGAQETQYF.

CDR3 in DNA: TGTGCCTCACAGGGGCGGGGAGGAACTGAAGCTTTCTTT. This encodes CASQGRGGTEAFF. The gene calls are TRBV6-1 and TRBJ1-1, with TRBD1 matching 7 bases. The CDR3 totals 13 residues. CDR1 is MNHNS and CDR2 is SASEGT in the germline V gene. Trimming took 11 bases from V and 5 from J; bases not matched to a gene: 11.

In its sample, this clonotype was seen a few times. The DNA of the CDR3 is TGCAGTGTTAGCCGGAGGGGAGGCCACCAGCCCCAGCATTTT. The encoded protein is CSVSRRGGHQPQHF. This rearrangement joins TRBV20-1 to TRBJ1-5; possible D gene TRBD1, 5 bases. The CDR3 is 14 residues long. Trimming shortened V by 7 bases and J by 7 bases, and 20 bases separated the two germline ends. The germline V gene has CDR1 DFQATT and CDR2 SNEGSKA (reference sequence).